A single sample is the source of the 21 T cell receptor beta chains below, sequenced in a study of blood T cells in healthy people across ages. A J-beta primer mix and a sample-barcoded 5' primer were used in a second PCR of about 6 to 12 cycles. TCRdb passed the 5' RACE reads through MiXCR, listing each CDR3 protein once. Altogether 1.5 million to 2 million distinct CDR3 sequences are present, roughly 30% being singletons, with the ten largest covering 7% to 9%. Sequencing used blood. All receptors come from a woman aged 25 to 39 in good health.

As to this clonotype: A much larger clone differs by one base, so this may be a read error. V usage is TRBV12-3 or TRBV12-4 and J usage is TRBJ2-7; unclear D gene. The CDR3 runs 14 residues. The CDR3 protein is CANSQQSSSYEQYF. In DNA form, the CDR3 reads TGTGCCAACAGTCAACAGAGTAGCTCCTACGAGCAGTACTTC.

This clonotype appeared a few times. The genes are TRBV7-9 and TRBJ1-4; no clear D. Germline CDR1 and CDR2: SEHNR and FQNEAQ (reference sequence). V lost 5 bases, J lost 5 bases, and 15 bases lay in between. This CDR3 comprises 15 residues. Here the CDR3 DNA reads TGTGCCAGCAGCCATCAGGCGGTTTCCAATGAAAAACTGTTTTTT. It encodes CASSHQAVSNEKLFF. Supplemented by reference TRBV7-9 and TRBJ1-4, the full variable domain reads DTGVSQNPRHKITKRGQNVTFRCDPISEHNRLYWYRQTLGQGPEFLTYFQNEAQLEKSRLLSDRFSAERPKGSFSTLEIQRTEQGDSAMYLCASSHQAVSNEKLFFGSGTQLSVL.

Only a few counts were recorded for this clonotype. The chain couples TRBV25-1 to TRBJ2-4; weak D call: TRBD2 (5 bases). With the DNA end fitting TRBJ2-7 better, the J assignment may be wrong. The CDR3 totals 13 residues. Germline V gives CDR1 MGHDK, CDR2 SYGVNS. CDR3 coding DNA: TGTGCCAGCAGTGACGGAGGTGTGTACGAGCAGTACTTC. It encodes CASSDGGVYEQYF.

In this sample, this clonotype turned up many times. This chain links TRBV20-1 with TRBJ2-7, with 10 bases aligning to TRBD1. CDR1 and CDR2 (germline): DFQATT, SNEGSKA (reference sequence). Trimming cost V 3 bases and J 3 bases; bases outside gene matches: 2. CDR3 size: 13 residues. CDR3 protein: CSARGTGVYEQYF. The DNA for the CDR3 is TGCAGTGCTAGGGGGACAGGGGTCTACGAGCAGTACTTC.

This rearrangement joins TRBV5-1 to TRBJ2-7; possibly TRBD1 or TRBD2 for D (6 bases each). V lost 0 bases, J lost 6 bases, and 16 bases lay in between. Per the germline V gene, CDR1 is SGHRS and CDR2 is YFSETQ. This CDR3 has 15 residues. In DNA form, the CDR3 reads TGCGCCAGCAGCTTGGGCGAGGGGGGCTTAGGCGAGCAGTACTTC. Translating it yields CASSLGEGGLGEQYF.

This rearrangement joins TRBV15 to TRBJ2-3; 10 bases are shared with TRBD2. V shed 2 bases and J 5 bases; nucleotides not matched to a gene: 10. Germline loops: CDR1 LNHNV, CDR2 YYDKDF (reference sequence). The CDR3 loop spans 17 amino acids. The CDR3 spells CATSRSPLAGAGDTQYF. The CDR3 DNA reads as TGTGCCACCAGCAGATCCCCCCTAGCGGGAGCGGGAGATACGCAGTATTTT.

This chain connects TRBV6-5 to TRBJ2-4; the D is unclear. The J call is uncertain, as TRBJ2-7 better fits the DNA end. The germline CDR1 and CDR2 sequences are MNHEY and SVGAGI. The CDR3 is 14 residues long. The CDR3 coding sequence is TGTGCCAGCAGGGAACCTGGACCACCATACGAGCAGTACTTC. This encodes CASREPGPPYEQYF.

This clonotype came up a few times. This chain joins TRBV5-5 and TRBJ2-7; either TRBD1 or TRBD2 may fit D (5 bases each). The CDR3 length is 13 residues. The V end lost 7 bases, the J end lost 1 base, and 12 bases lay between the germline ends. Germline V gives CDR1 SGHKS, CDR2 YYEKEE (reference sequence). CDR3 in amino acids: CASRYWGSYEQYF. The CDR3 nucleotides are TGTGCCAGCCGCTACTGGGGGTCCTACGAGCAGTACTTC.

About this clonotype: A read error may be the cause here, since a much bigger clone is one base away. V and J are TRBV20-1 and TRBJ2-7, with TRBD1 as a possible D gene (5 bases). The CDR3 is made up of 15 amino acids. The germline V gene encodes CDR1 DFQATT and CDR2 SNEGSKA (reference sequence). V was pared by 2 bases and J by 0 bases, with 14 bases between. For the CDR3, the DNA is TGCAGTGCTAGAAATCAGGGCAGGAGCTCCTACGAGCAGTACTTC. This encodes CSARNQGRSSYEQYF.

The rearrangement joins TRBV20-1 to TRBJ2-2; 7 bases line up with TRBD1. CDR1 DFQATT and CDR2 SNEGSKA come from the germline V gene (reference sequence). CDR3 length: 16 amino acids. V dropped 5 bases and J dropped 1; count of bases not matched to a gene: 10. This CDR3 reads CSASSTGSLNTGELFF. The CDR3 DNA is TGCAGTGCTTCATCGACAGGGTCACTGAACACCGGGGAGCTGTTTTTT.

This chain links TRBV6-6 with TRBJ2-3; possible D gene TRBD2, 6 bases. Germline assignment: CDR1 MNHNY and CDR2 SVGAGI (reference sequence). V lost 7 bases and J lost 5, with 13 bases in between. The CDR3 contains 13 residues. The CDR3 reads CASNGGTGDTQYF. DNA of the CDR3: TGTGCCAGCAATGGCGGGACGGGAGATACGCAGTATTTT.

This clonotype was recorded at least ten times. For the CDR3, the DNA is TGTGCCACCAGCAGAGATGGACTAGCGGGAGGGTTGGAGACCCAGTACTTC. Its translation: CATSRDGLAGGLETQYF. This rearrangement joins TRBV15 to TRBJ2-5, with 15 positions matching TRBD2. This CDR3 is 17 amino acids long. J gave up 5 bases and V 0 bases, and 4 bases lay outside the gene matches. CDR1 and CDR2 from the germline V gene are LNHNV and YYDKDF (reference sequence).

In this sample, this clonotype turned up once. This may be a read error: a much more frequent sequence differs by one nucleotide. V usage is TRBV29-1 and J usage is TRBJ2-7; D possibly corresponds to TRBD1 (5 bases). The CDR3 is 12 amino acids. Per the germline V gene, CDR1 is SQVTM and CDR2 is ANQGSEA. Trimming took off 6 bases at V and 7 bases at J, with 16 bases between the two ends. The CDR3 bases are TGCAGCGTCGGAAGGGGTACTGATGAGCAGTACTTC. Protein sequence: CSVGRGTDEQYF.

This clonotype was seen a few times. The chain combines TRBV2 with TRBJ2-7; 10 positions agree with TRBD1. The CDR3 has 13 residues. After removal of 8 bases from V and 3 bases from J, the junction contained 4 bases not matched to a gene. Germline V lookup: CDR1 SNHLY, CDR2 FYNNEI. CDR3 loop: CASHGTGVYEQYF. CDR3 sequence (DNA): TGTGCCAGCCACGGGACAGGGGTCTACGAGCAGTACTTC.

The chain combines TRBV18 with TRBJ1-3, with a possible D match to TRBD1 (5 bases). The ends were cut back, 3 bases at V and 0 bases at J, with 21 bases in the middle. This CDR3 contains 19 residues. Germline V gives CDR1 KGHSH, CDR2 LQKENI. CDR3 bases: TGTGCCAGCTCACCTGGACTGGCGGAGGGGACCGTCTCTGGAAACACCATATATTTT. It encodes CASSPGLAEGTVSGNTIYF.

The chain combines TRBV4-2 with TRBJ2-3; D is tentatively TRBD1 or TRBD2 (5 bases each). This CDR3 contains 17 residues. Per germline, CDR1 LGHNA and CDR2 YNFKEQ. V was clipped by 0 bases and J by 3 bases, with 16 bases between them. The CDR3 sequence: CASSQDRDLQGTDTQYF. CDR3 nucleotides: TGTGCCAGCAGCCAAGATCGGGACCTCCAAGGGACAGATACGCAGTATTTT.

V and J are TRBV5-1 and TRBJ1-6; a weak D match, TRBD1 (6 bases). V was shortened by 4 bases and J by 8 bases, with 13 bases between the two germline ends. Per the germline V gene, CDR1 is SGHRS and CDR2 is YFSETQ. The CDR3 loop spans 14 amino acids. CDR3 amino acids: CASSPTGTDSPLHF. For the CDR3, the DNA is TGCGCCAGCAGCCCAACAGGGACGGATTCACCCCTCCACTTT.

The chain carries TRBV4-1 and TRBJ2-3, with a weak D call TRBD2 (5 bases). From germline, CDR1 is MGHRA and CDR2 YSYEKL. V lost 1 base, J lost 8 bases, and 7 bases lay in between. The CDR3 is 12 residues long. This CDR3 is CASSQVAGTQYF. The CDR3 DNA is TGCGCCAGCAGCCAAGTTGCGGGTACGCAGTATTTT.

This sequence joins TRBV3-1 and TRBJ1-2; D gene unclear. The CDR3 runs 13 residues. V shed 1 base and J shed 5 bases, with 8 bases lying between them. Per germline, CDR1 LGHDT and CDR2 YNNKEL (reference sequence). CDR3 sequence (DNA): TGTGCCAGCAGCCAAGCCCTCGGGTATGGCTACACCTTC. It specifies CASSQALGYGYTF.

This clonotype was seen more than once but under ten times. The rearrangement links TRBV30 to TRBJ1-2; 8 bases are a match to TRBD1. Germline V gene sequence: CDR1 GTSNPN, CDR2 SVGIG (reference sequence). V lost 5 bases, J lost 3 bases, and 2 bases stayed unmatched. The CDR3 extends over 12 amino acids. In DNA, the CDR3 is TGTGCCTGGGAGGACAGGGACTATGGCTACACCTTC. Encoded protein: CAWEDRDYGYTF.

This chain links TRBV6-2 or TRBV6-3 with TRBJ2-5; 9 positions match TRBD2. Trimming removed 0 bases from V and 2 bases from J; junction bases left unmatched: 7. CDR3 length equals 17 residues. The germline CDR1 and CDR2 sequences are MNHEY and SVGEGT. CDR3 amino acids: CASSYSRASGTQETQYF. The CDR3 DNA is TGTGCCAGCAGTTACTCGAGGGCTAGCGGGACGCAAGAGACCCAGTACTTC.